This TCR beta chain was obtained from a study of OX40 agonist ivuxolimab in advanced cancers. For the study at large: Cohort: 82.7% men, mean age around 55, aged roughly 23 to 90. One patient with hepatocellular carcinoma and two with cutaneous melanoma, three in all, had partial responses.

This CDR3 is 16 amino acids long. Germline V lookup: CDR1 LGHNA, CDR2 YSLEER. Trimming took 3 bases from V and 4 from J; bases not matched to a gene: 12. Only in-frame clones appear in the TCRdb table, and some are missing; sequencing was by immunoSEQ multiplex PCR. The table records approximately 91,000 clones, roughly 86% of them present only once. The sequence derives from an adult with an advanced solid tumor such as melanoma, head and neck, liver or kidney cancer. The chain has TRBV4-3 and TRBJ2-7; 7 bases align to TRBD1. Specimen: CD4+ or CD8+ T cells sorted from blood, collected in a trial of the OX40 agonist ivuxolimab. Written as DNA, the CDR3 is TGCGCCAGCAGCCAGGAGACAGGGACGAATTCTTACGAGCAGTACTTC. Its translation is CASSQETGTNSYEQYF.